This TCR beta chain was observed in a study of shared clonotypes between healthy human individuals. A note on this clone: The antigen remains unidentified.

The assay was run at deep level. Assay used: immunoSEQ multiplex PCR; TCRdb lists only in-frame clones, some missing. The sample gives approximately 500,000 clones, 90% to 97% of which show up once; approximately 0.06% is in the top ten. V shed 3 bases, J shed 3 bases, and the junction held 7 bases outside the gene matches. This CDR3 is 14 amino acids long. Germline CDR1 and CDR2: SQVTM and ANQGSEA. Study-wide results and limits: Among the subsets, naive ones generally showed larger estimated richness than memory ones. Roughly 4.6% of naive CD4 clonotypes were common to a few donors.

The sample taken for sequencing was naive CD4+ T cells sorted from blood. This sample's subset: CD45RA+ positively selected. This rearrangement joins TRBV29-1 to TRBJ1-1, with 7 bases that match TRBD1. The receptor comes from a woman in her twenties or thirties in good health. CDR3 amino acids: CSVEGQRADTEAFF. The DNA for the CDR3 is TGCAGCGTTGAGGGACAGAGGGCGGACACTGAAGCTTTCTTT.